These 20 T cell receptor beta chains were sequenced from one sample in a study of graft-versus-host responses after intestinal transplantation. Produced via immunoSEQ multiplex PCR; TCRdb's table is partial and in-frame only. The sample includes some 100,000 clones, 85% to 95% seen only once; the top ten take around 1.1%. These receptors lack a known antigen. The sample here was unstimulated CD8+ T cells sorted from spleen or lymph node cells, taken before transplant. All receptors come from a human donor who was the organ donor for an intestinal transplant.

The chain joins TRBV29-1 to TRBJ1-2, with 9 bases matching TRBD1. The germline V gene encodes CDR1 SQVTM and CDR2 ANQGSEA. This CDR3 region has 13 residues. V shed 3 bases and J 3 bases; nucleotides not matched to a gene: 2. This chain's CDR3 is CSVEGTGHYGYTF. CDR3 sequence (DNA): TGCAGCGTTGAGGGGACAGGGCACTATGGCTACACCTTC.

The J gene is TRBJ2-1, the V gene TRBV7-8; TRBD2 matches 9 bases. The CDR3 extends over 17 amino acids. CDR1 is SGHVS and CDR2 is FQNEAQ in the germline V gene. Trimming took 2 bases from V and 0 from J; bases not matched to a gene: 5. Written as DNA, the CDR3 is TGTGCCAGCAGCTTAAGGACTAGCGCGAGCTCCTACAATGAGCAGTTCTTC. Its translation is CASSLRTSASSYNEQFF.

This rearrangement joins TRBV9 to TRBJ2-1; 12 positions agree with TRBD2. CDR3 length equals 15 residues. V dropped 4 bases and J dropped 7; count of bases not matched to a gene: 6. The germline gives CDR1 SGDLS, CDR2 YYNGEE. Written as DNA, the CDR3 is TGTGCCAGCAGCCCTAGCGGGAGGGCCTTGAATGAGCAGTTCTTC. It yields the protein CASSPSGRALNEQFF.

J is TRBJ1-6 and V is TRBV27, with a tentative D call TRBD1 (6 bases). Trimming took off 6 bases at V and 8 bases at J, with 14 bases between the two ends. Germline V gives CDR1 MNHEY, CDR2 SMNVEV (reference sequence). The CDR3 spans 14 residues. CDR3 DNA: TGTGCCAGCAGACCGACAGGTCCACATTCACCCCTCCACTTT. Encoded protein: CASRPTGPHSPLHF.

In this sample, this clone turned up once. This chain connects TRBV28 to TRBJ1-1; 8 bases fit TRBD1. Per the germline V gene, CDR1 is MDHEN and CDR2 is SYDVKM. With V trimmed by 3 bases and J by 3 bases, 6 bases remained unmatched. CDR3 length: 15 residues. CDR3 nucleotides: TGTGCCAGCAGTTTGGCAGGGGGCGGGGACACTGAAGCTTTCTTT. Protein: CASSLAGGGDTEAFF.

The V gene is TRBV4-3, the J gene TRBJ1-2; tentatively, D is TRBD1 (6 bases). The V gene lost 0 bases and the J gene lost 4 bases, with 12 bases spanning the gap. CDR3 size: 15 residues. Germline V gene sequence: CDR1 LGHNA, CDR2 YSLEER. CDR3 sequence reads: CASSQEPGQSYGYTF. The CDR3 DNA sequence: TGCGCCAGCAGCCAAGAGCCCGGACAGAGCTATGGCTACACCTTC.

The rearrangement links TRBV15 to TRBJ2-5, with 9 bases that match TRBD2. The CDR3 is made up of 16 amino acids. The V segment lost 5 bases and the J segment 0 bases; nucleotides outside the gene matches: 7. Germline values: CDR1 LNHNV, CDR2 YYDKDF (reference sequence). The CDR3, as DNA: TGTGCCACCAGCGGCGAGGCGGGGGGGTACCAAGAGACCCAGTACTTC. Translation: CATSGEAGGYQETQYF.

CDR3 nucleotide sequence: TGCAGCGTTGAAGATGGGGTGCGGACCACTAGCGGGAGCACAGATACGCAGTATTTT. This sequence encodes CSVEDGVRTTSGSTDTQYF. The chain employs TRBV29-1 and TRBJ2-3; TRBD2 agrees at 9 bases. After removal of 0 bases from V and 0 bases from J, the junction contained 13 bases not matched to a gene. The length of the CDR3 is 19 residues. The germline V gene encodes CDR1 SQVTM and CDR2 ANQGSEA.

The CDR3 reads CASSRKAGAGGNFDEQYF. In DNA, the CDR3 is TGTGCCAGCAGCCGGAAAGCGGGAGCGGGAGGGAATTTCGACGAGCAGTACTTC. The gene calls are TRBV4-2 and TRBJ2-7, with TRBD2 matching 10 bases. From germline, CDR1 is LGHNA and CDR2 YNFKEQ. Trimming removed 4 bases from V and 5 bases from J; junction bases left unmatched: 17. CDR3 length equals 18 residues.

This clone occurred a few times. The CDR3 region is CASSSGGSVPDYEQYF. CDR3 bases: TGTGCCAGCAGTTCCGGCGGGAGTGTGCCTGACTACGAGCAGTACTTC. This chain uses TRBV6-6 with TRBJ2-7; 7 bases map to TRBD2. The CDR3 sequence is 16 residues long. CDR1 and CDR2 from the germline V gene are MNHNY and SVGAGI (reference sequence). V lost 4 bases and J lost 3; bases outside the gene matches: 12.

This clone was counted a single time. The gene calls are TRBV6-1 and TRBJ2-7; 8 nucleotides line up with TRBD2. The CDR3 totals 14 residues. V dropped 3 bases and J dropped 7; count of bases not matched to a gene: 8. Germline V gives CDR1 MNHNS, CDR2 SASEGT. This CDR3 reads CASSEYSGVVEQYF. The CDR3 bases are TGTGCCAGCAGTGAGTATAGCGGGGTAGTGGAGCAGTACTTC.

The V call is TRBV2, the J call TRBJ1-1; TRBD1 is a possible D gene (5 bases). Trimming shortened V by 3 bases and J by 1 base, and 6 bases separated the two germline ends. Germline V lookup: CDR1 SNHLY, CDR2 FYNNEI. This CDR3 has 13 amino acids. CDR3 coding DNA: TGTGCCAGCAGTGATGACAGGAACACTGAAGCTTTCTTT. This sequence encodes CASSDDRNTEAFF.

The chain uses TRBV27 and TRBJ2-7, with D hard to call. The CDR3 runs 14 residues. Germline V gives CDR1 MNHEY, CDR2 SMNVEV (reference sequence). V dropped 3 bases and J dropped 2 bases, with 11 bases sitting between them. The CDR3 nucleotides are TGTGCCAGCAGTTTCGGTCACAGAGCCTACGAGCAGTACTTC. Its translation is CASSFGHRAYEQYF.

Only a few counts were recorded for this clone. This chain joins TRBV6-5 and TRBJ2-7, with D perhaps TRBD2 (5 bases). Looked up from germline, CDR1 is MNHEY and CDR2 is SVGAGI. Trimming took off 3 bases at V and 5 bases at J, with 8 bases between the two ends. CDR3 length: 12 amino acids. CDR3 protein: CASSYGSDEQYF. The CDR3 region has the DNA TGTGCCAGCAGTTATGGTAGCGACGAGCAGTACTTC.

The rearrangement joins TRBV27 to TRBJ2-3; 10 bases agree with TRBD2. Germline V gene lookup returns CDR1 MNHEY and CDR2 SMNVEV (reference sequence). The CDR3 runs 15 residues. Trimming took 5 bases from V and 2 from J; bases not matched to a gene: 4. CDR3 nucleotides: TGTGCCAGCAGTCTTAGCGGGGGGCTCACAGATACGCAGTATTTT. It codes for CASSLSGGLTDTQYF.

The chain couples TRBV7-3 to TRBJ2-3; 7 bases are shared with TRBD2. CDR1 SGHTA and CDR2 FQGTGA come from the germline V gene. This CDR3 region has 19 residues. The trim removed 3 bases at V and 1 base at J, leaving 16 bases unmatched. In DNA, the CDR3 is TGTGCCAGCAGCTTGTATCCGGGAGTGGGGGGGAGGGGCACAGATACGCAGTATTTT. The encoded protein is CASSLYPGVGGRGTDTQYF.

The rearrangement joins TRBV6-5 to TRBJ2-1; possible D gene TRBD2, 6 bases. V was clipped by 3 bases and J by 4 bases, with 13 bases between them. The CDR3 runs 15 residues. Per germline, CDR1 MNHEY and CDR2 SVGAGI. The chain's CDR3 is CASSYSGAGYNEQFF. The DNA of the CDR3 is TGTGCCAGCAGTTATTCTGGCGCGGGGTACAATGAGCAGTTCTTC.

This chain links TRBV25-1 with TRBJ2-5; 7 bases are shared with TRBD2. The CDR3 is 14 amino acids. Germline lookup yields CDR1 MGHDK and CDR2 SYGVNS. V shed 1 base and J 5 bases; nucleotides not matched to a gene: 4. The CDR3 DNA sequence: TGTGCCAGCAGTGAATCTTGGGGAGGGGAGACCCAGTACTTC. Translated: CASSESWGGETQYF.

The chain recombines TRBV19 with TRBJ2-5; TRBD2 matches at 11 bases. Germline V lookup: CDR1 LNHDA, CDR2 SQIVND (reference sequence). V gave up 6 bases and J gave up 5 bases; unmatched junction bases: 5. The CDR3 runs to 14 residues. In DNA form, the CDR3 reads TGTGCCAGTAGGAATAGCGGGGGGGCGGAGACCCAGTACTTC. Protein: CASRNSGGAETQYF.

The CDR3 is CASSGPSSYEQYF. CDR3 bases: TGTGCCAGCAGTGGGCCGAGCTCCTACGAGCAGTACTTC. The chain uses TRBV28 and TRBJ2-7; no reliable D call. Trimming took 5 bases from V and 0 from J, leaving 8 bases between them. The CDR3 length is 13 residues. Germline values: CDR1 MDHEN, CDR2 SYDVKM. Using reference TRBV28 and TRBJ2-7 for the parts outside the CDR3, the full variable domain is DVKVTQSSRYLVKRTGEKVFLECVQDMDHENMFWYRQDPGLGLRLIYFSYDVKMKEKGDIPEGYSVSREKKERFSLILESASTNQTSMYLCASSGPSSYEQYFGPGTRLTVT.